The 22 T cell receptor beta chains below come from one sample, sequenced in a study of T cells after somatic rescue of genetic block. Method: immunoSEQ multiplex PCR; TCRdb's copy keeps in-frame clones and lacks some. The profile covers approximately 16,000 clones, with about three quarters appearing a single time and 25% to 35% taken by the ten largest. The specimen was peripheral blood mononuclear cells (PBMCs). These receptors were collected from a man between 18 and 29 years old.

The rearrangement links TRBV28 to TRBJ2-2; D may correspond to TRBD1 or TRBD2 (5 bases each). The CDR3 is 16 residues long. V was pared by 5 bases and J by 1 base, with 14 bases between. Germline values: CDR1 MDHEN, CDR2 SYDVKM. CDR3 sequence (DNA): TGTGCCAGCAGTGGGGTTGGGGGAAGGAACACCGGGGAGCTGTTTTTT. It translates to CASSGVGGRNTGELFF.

The chain uses TRBV5-1 and TRBJ2-7; D unclear. Trimming removed 0 bases from V and 2 bases from J, with 9 bases in between. This CDR3 has 14 amino acids. The V gene's germline CDR1 is SGHRS and CDR2 YFSETQ. CDR3 amino acids: CASSLAPQAYEQYF. CDR3 nucleotides: TGCGCCAGCAGCTTGGCCCCCCAGGCCTACGAGCAGTACTTC.

This clone was recorded once. The J gene is TRBJ2-1, the V gene TRBV7-6; 7 bases line up with TRBD1. Germline V CDR1 and CDR2: SGHVS, FNYEAQ. This CDR3 has 16 residues. The J segment lost 4 bases and the V segment lost 6 bases, leaving 12 bases of the junction unmatched. The CDR3 is CASSSRGQPAYNEQFF. In DNA form, the CDR3 reads TGTGCCAGCAGTTCGAGGGGGCAGCCCGCGTACAATGAGCAGTTCTTC.

This clone was seen once. The rearrangement uses TRBV4-1 and TRBJ2-4; 7 bases agree with TRBD2. The CDR3 totals 19 residues. With 4 bases clipped from V and 0 bases from J, the junction kept 15 bases outside the gene matches. Per the germline V gene, CDR1 is MGHRA and CDR2 is YSYEKL. In DNA form, the CDR3 reads TGCGCCAGCAGCCGCAGGGAGCGGGACCCATTACTAGCCAAAAACATTCAGTACTTC. This encodes CASSRRERDPLLAKNIQYF.

The rearrangement joins TRBV19 to TRBJ1-1; the D gene is possibly TRBD1 (6 bases). The CDR3 length is 12 residues. Trimming cost V 3 bases and J 13 bases, with 15 bases left between them. Germline V gene sequence: CDR1 LNHDA, CDR2 SQIVND (reference sequence). In nucleotides, the CDR3 is TGTGCCAGTAGTATCAGACAGGCACAAGTTTTCTTT. It is translated as CASSIRQAQVFF.

The J gene is TRBJ2-5, the V gene TRBV4-1; TRBD2 matches at 7 bases. The CDR3 has 16 residues. V trimming: 2 bases; J trimming: 1 base; junction bases outside the gene matches: 7. Looked up from germline, CDR1 is MGHRA and CDR2 is YSYEKL. DNA of the CDR3: TGCGCCAGCAGCCAATCCCCACTAGCGATCCAAGAGACCCAGTACTTC. Translation gives CASSQSPLAIQETQYF.

The chain links TRBV9 to TRBJ2-3; 10 nucleotides align to TRBD2. CDR1 SGDLS and CDR2 YYNGEE come from the germline V gene. The junction had 9 bases not matched to a gene; V was cut back by 1 base and J by 4 bases. CDR3 size: 17 residues. This CDR3 reads CASSVSSRTSGSDTQYF. CDR3 coding DNA: TGTGCCAGCAGCGTATCCTCCCGGACTAGCGGCTCAGATACGCAGTATTTT. Based on the CDR3 plus reference TRBV9 and TRBJ2-3, the full variable domain is DSGVTQTPKHLITATGQRVTLRCSPRSGDLSVYWYQQSLDQGLQFLIQYYNGEERAKGNILERFSAQQFPDLHSELNLSSLELGDSALYFCASSVSSRTSGSDTQYFGPGTRLTVL.

This clone was detected once. The rearrangement joins TRBV18 to TRBJ2-5; 7 nucleotides agree with TRBD1. The better agreement between TRBJ2-7 and the DNA end casts doubt on the J call. Looked up from germline, CDR1 is KGHSH and CDR2 is LQKENI. There are 13 residues in the CDR3. Written as DNA, the CDR3 is TGTGCCAGCTCACTTACAGGGGCTCGCGAGCAGTACTTC. Encoded protein: CASSLTGAREQYF.

The rearrangement links TRBV28 to TRBJ1-3; TRBD1 agrees at 9 bases. From germline, CDR1 is MDHEN and CDR2 SYDVKM. After removal of 1 base from V and 1 base from J, the junction contained 11 bases not matched to a gene. This CDR3 comprises 19 residues. The chain's CDR3 is CASSLLGQGGFGSGNTIYF. Written as DNA, the CDR3 is TGTGCCAGCAGTTTATTGGGACAGGGAGGTTTTGGTTCTGGAAACACCATATATTTT.

This clone was recorded only once. The rearrangement links TRBV7-8 to TRBJ2-3; no definite D call. This CDR3 has 13 residues. Looked up from germline, CDR1 is SGHVS and CDR2 is FQNEAQ. The V end was cut by 5 bases, the J end by 4 bases, with 10 bases between. CDR3 residues: CASSVQGPDTQYF. CDR3 coding DNA: TGTGCCAGCAGCGTCCAAGGGCCAGATACGCAGTATTTT.

The chain combines TRBV30 with TRBJ2-7; D is undetermined. V shed 0 bases and J shed 5 bases, with 11 bases lying between them. Germline V lookup: CDR1 GTSNPN, CDR2 SVGIG (reference sequence). There are 13 residues in the CDR3. For the CDR3, the DNA is TGTGCCTGGAGTGTTGGTTTGGCTGACGAGCAGTACTTC. It yields the protein CAWSVGLADEQYF. The full variable domain, with the rest looked up from reference TRBV30 and TRBJ2-7, is SQTIHQWPATLVQPVGSPLSLECTVEGTSNPNLYWYRQAAGRGLQLLFYSVGIGQISSEVPQNLSASRPQDRQFILSSKKLLLSDSGFYLCAWSVGLADEQYFGPGTRLTVT.

This chain joins TRBV4-1 and TRBJ1-6; TRBD1 aligns across 7 bases. This CDR3 contains 20 residues. The V gene's germline CDR1 is MGHRA and CDR2 YSYEKL. V was clipped by 0 bases and J by 0 bases; unmatched bases: 11. The CDR3 spells CASSQDRGRGASSYNSPLHF. The CDR3 region has the DNA TGCGCCAGCAGCCAAGATAGGGGCAGGGGGGCCAGCTCCTATAATTCACCCCTCCACTTT.

The chain uses TRBV18 and TRBJ2-7, with 12 positions matching TRBD2. V trimming: 1 base; J trimming: 2 bases; junction bases outside the gene matches: 12. Germline assignment: CDR1 KGHSH and CDR2 LQKENI. This CDR3 has 19 residues. CDR3 nucleotides: TGTGCCAGCTCACCACAAGGTACTCGACTAGCGGGAGCCCCCTACGAGCAGTACTTC. Residues: CASSPQGTRLAGAPYEQYF.

The chain employs TRBV18 and TRBJ1-1; a possible D gene is TRBD1 (6 bases). Looked up from germline, CDR1 is KGHSH and CDR2 is LQKENI. The V end was cut by 2 bases, the J end by 3 bases, with 13 bases between. The CDR3 length is 15 residues. The CDR3 protein is CASSPIDRSYTEAFF. CDR3 nucleotides: TGTGCCAGCTCACCAATTGACAGGTCCTACACTGAAGCTTTCTTT.

The chain has TRBV6-1 and TRBJ1-2; 7 nucleotides align to TRBD1. The germline CDR1 and CDR2 sequences are MNHNS and SASEGT. The CDR3 is 14 amino acids. V gave up 1 base and J gave up 4 bases; unmatched junction bases: 3. This CDR3 is CASSEGTGPYGYTF. CDR3 nucleotides: TGTGCCAGCAGTGAAGGGACAGGTCCCTATGGCTACACCTTC.

This clone is medium-sized in the sample. This chain links TRBV6-5 with TRBJ2-7, with D tentatively TRBD2 (6 bases). With 0 bases removed from V and 0 bases from J, the gap between germline ends came to 9 bases. The germline CDR1 and CDR2 sequences are MNHEY and SVGAGI. The CDR3 loop spans 15 amino acids. CDR3 sequence reads: CASSYSYGSSYEQYF. In nucleotides, the CDR3 is TGTGCCAGCAGTTACTCGTACGGGAGCTCCTACGAGCAGTACTTC.

The V gene is TRBV10-3, the J gene TRBJ2-1; 8 bases align to TRBD1. CDR3 length equals 16 residues. The germline V gene has CDR1 ENHRY and CDR2 SYGVKD. V was clipped by 3 bases and J by 0 bases; unmatched bases: 4. The CDR3 DNA is TGTGCCATCAGTGACCTCGGACAGGGCTCCTACAATGAGCAGTTCTTC. Residues: CAISDLGQGSYNEQFF.

V gene TRBV14 combines with J gene TRBJ1-6; unclear D gene. V was cut by 0 bases and J by 0 bases, with 6 bases left in between. This CDR3 is built from 16 residues. Per the germline V gene, CDR1 is SGHDN and CDR2 is FVKESK. Here the CDR3 DNA reads TGTGCCAGCAGCCAAGACATCGGCTCCTATAATTCACCCCTCCACTTT. This gives the protein CASSQDIGSYNSPLHF.

CDR3 coding DNA: TGTGCCATCAGTGAGGGGCACCGCTTAGATACGCAGTATTTT. This sequence encodes CAISEGHRLDTQYF. This sequence joins TRBV10-3 and TRBJ2-3; D gene unclear. Deletions cut 2 bases from V and 5 bases from J, with 11 bases between. The CDR3 runs 14 residues. Germline CDR1 and CDR2: ENHRY and SYGVKD.

This chain uses TRBV30 with TRBJ2-5; 7 positions match TRBD1. CDR1 and CDR2 from the germline V gene are GTSNPN and SVGIG (reference sequence). This CDR3 is built from 15 residues. V was clipped by 4 bases and J by 2 bases; unmatched bases: 10. Written as DNA, the CDR3 is TGTGCCTGGACCCAGGGGGTGGTACGTCAAGAGACCCAGTACTTC. Its translation: CAWTQGVVRQETQYF. Combining the CDR3 with reference TRBV30 and TRBJ2-5 gives the whole variable domain SQTIHQWPATLVQPVGSPLSLECTVEGTSNPNLYWYRQAAGRGLQLLFYSVGIGQISSEVPQNLSASRPQDRQFILSSKKLLLSDSGFYLCAWTQGVVRQETQYFGPGTRLLVL.

V usage is TRBV9 and J usage is TRBJ1-2, with D uncertain. Trimming cost V 4 bases and J 6 bases, with 10 bases left between them. Germline values: CDR1 SGDLS, CDR2 YYNGEE. This CDR3 is 12 amino acids long. The CDR3, as DNA: TGTGCCAGCAGCAGGGCTCAGAATGGCTACACCTTC. Amino acids: CASSRAQNGYTF.

This clone was counted once. The chain recombines TRBV19 with TRBJ2-2; 12 bases map to TRBD2. Germline CDR1 and CDR2: LNHDA and SQIVND (reference sequence). Trimming at V came to 4 bases and at J to 3 bases, leaving 6 bases not matched to a gene. The length of the CDR3 is 17 residues. CDR3 bases: TGTGCCAGTAGTAGGCTAGCGGGAGGGCCGTACACCGGGGAGCTGTTTTTT. This sequence encodes CASSRLAGGPYTGELFF. Based on the CDR3 plus reference TRBV19 and TRBJ2-2, the full variable domain is DGGITQSPKYLFRKEGQNVTLSCEQNLNHDAMYWYRQDPGQGLRLIYYSQIVNDFQKGDIAEGYSVSREKKESFPLTVTSAQKNPTAFYLCASSRLAGGPYTGELFFGEGSRLTVL.